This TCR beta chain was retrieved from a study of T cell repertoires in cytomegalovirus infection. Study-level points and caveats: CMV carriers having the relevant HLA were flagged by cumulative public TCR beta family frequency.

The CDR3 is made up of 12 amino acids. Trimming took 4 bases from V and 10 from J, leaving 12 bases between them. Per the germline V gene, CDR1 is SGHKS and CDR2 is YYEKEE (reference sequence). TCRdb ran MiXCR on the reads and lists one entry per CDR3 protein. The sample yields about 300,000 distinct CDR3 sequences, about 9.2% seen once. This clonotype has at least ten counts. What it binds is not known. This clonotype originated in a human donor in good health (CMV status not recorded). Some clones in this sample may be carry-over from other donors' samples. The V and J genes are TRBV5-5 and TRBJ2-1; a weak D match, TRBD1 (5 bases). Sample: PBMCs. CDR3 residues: CASSTRWGEQFF. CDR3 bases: TGTGCCAGCAGCACCCGGTGGGGCGAGCAGTTCTTC.